Below, one T cell receptor (beta chain) is given with its context. Its antigen is as yet unknown. The data are from a study of vaccination effects on CD4 cells after COVID-19. Across the whole study: All study participants received two doses of BNT162b2 or mRNA-1273 vaccine.

The data were produced by immunoSEQ multiplex PCR, yet TCRdb's version contains in-frame clones alone and is incomplete. Of around 40,000 clones detected, around 79% appear once; the ten largest clones hold 25% to 35%. Antigen-specific CD4+ T cell clonotypes were called by their expansion after viral peptide-pool culture in ViraFEST. Scientists isolated CD4+ T cells after a roughly ten-day culture period ended. PCR showed that the person got SARS-CoV-2 infection at some point between March and December 2020. The CDR3 has 13 residues. Germline loops: CDR1 SGHDT, CDR2 YYEEEE. The V end lost 4 bases, the J end lost 1 base, and 6 bases lay between the germline ends.

This material consisted of CD4+ T cells from PBMCs cultured with a peptide pool, taken before COVID-19 vaccination. The clonotype was recovered from a human donor who had a prior SARS-CoV-2 infection. The chain links TRBV5-6 to TRBJ2-1, with D hard to call. Written as DNA, the CDR3 is TGTGCCAGCAGCAAGCCGTCCTACAATGAGCAGTTCTTC. It specifies CASSKPSYNEQFF.